This T cell receptor (beta chain) was recorded in a study of blood T cells in healthy people across ages. Each donor's blood draw was roughly 10 milliliters of peripheral blood. Overall study findings and caveats: Relative to aged donors, long-lived donors carried more naive CD4+ cells and displayed higher diversity. PBMCs went unsorted, and a conclusive naive versus antigen-experienced comparison was therefore prevented.

The germline V gene encodes CDR1 SGHAT and CDR2 FQDESV (reference sequence). Trimming pared 1 base from V and 6 bases from J, leaving 16 bases between. This CDR3 is 15 amino acids long. This clonotype was counted at least ten times. What it binds is unknown. The second PCR ran roughly 7 to 12 cycles with a sample-barcoded 5' primer and J-beta primers. Each cDNA molecule was tagged by a template-switch adaptor with 12 random nucleotides. Each CDR3 protein is one row after TCRdb ran MiXCR on the 5' RACE reads. The sample lists over a million distinct CDR3 sequences, under 55% seen once, with 15% to 20% in the top ten.

The chain couples TRBV11-1 to TRBJ2-7, with D possibly being TRBD2 (6 bases). The sequenced sample consisted of blood. The TCR originated in a woman in her sixties in good health. CDR3 in amino acids: CASSLVAGLSREQYF. The CDR3 DNA sequence: TGTGCCAGCAGCTTAGTGGCGGGATTGAGCCGCGAGCAGTACTTC.